These T cell receptor beta chains were read from a single sample in a study of blood T cell repertoires in COVID-19. Clones were read by immunoSEQ multiplex PCR, and TCRdb kept only the in-frame ones, dropping some. The table records around 160,000 clones, almost 85% of them present only once. Input material: peripheral blood. The receptor source for this set is a human donor with acute or convalescent COVID-19. The donor label of this sample is uncertain. Each CDR3 is given without its conserved first and last residue.

J | V | CDR3
TRBJ2-3 | TRBV19 | ASSISGGSTDTQY
TRBJ2-1 | TRBV11-2 | ASSQGQVSYNEQF
TRBJ2-3 | TRBV5-6 | ASSGIRLASTDTQY
TRBJ1-1 | TRBV29-1 | SVLTGGSREAF
TRBJ1-6 | TRBV2 | ASIEDGVDSYNSPLH
TRBJ2-5 | TRBV30 | ACTVIGGTQY
TRBJ1-1 | TRBV7-9 | ASSLGQQGRGAF
TRBJ1-2 | TRBV6-1 | ASSEVGGEDYGYT
TRBJ2-3 | TRBV6-5 | ASTPAGTRDTQY
TRBJ2-7 | TRBV7-2 | ASIKPGSFYEQY
TRBJ1-2 | TRBV6-6 | ASSRGGGPPVSAGYT
TRBJ2-3 | TRBV25-1 | ASSPRDFPSTDTQY
TRBJ1-5 | TRBV6-2/TRBV6-3 | ASSYGQSGHQPQH
TRBJ1-1 | TRBV19 | ASEQGARTEAF